The 25 T cell receptor beta chains presented below share a single source sample, sequenced in a study of T cell changes during pregnancy in multiple sclerosis. The data were produced by immunoSEQ multiplex PCR, yet TCRdb's version contains in-frame clones alone and is incomplete. The sample has nearly 110,000 clones; 80% to 95% are singletons. The sequencing used peripheral blood, collected after pregnancy. The receptors stem from a female donor with multiple sclerosis, enrolled in a pregnancy study.

The table lists this clone with a count of one. V gene TRBV7-9 combines with J gene TRBJ2-2; 13 bases align to TRBD2. In germline, CDR1 is SEHNR, CDR2 FQNEAQ (reference sequence). After removal of 3 bases from V and 0 bases from J, the junction contained 4 bases not matched to a gene. The CDR3 length is 18 residues. The CDR3 DNA reads TGTGCCAGCAGCTTCGGGACTAGCGGGAATACGAACACCGGGGAGCTGTTTTTT. Protein sequence: CASSFGTSGNTNTGELFF.

V gene TRBV7-9 combines with J gene TRBJ2-1; 8 bases align to TRBD1. Germline V gives CDR1 SEHNR, CDR2 FQNEAQ (reference sequence). The CDR3 is 15 amino acids. After removal of 5 bases from V and 4 bases from J, the junction contained 7 bases not matched to a gene. The CDR3 reads CASSLGQGYYNEQFF. CDR3 bases: TGTGCCAGCAGCCTTGGACAGGGCTATTACAATGAGCAGTTCTTC.

The rearrangement links TRBV11-2 to TRBJ2-7; TRBD1 matches 11 bases. Germline CDR1 SGHAT, CDR2 FQNNGV. The CDR3 contains 15 residues. J gave up 2 bases and V 3 bases, and 3 bases lay outside the gene matches. CDR3 sequence reads: CASSLPGQGAYEQYF. DNA of the CDR3: TGTGCCAGCAGCTTGCCGGGACAGGGGGCCTACGAGCAGTACTTC.

The chain links TRBV11-2 to TRBJ1-5; 8 bases line up with TRBD1. The CDR3 sequence is 15 residues long. The germline gives CDR1 SGHAT, CDR2 FQNNGV. After removal of 1 base from V and 6 bases from J, the junction contained 5 bases not matched to a gene. CDR3 DNA: TGTGCCAGCAGCTTAGGCCCAGGGGGCGGTCAGCCCCAGCATTTT. Amino acids: CASSLGPGGGQPQHF.

The chain recombines TRBV5-1 with TRBJ1-1; 7 bases align to TRBD1. V was clipped by 4 bases and J by 4 bases; unmatched bases: 4. The CDR3 loop spans 13 amino acids. The V gene's germline CDR1 is SGHRS and CDR2 YFSETQ. CDR3 amino acids: CASSHGQVTEAFF. In nucleotides, the CDR3 is TGCGCCAGCAGCCACGGACAGGTCACTGAAGCTTTCTTT.

The chain couples TRBV18 to TRBJ1-1, with D maybe TRBD1 (5 bases). The V end was cut by 2 bases, the J end by 4 bases, with 11 bases between. This CDR3 region has 14 residues. Germline CDR1 is KGHSH and CDR2 is LQKENI. As DNA, the CDR3 is TGTGCCAGCTCACCATCGGGGGAGGTCACTGAAGCTTTCTTT. It is translated as CASSPSGEVTEAFF.

The chain has TRBV25-1 and TRBJ2-2, with 15 bases lining up with TRBD2. Germline V gene sequence: CDR1 MGHDK, CDR2 SYGVNS. The CDR3 length is 18 residues. Trimming at V came to 8 bases and at J to 4 bases, leaving 11 bases not matched to a gene. CDR3 nucleotides: TGTGCCAGCGGTAGTAGGGGACTAGCGGGGGGCGGCACCGGGGAGCTGTTTTTT. Its protein is CASGSRGLAGGGTGELFF. The variable domain in full, completed from reference TRBV25-1 and TRBJ2-2, reads EADIYQTPRYLVIGTGKKITLECSQTMGHDKMYWYQQDPGMELHLIHYSYGVNSTEKGDLSSESTVSRIRTEHFPLTLESARPSHTSQYLCASGSRGLAGGGTGELFFGEGSRLTVL.

CDR3 residues: CASSGMTGPTYEQYF. The CDR3 region has the DNA TGTGCCAGCAGTGGGATGACAGGGCCAACCTACGAGCAGTACTTC. The chain employs TRBV6-4 and TRBJ2-7; 7 bases match TRBD1. J was trimmed by 2 bases and V by 4 bases; bases with no gene match: 8. This CDR3 is 15 amino acids long. Germline V lookup: CDR1 MRHNA, CDR2 SNTAGT.

The V call is TRBV28, the J call TRBJ2-5; 11 bases align to TRBD1. This CDR3 region has 15 residues. V shed 3 bases, J shed 2 bases, and the junction held 2 bases outside the gene matches. Germline V lookup: CDR1 MDHEN, CDR2 SYDVKM. In DNA, the CDR3 is TGTGCCAGCAGTTTGGACAGGGGGCCTCAAGAGACCCAGTACTTC. It translates to CASSLDRGPQETQYF.

The V gene is TRBV11-2, the J gene TRBJ2-7; D is perhaps TRBD1 (5 bases). The CDR3 has 11 residues. Looked up from germline, CDR1 is SGHAT and CDR2 is FQNNGV. V gave up 1 base and J gave up 7 bases, with 5 bases separating them. The DNA of the CDR3 is TGTGCCAGCAGCTTAGGACAGGAGCAGTACTTC. The encoded protein is CASSLGQEQYF.

In DNA, the CDR3 is TGTGCCAGCAGCGGACCTGGACAGAAGGCCTACAATGAGCAGTTCTTC. Translation gives CASSGPGQKAYNEQFF. This rearrangement joins TRBV9 to TRBJ2-1, with TRBD1 as a possible D gene (6 bases). The CDR3 is made up of 16 amino acids. In germline, CDR1 is SGDLS, CDR2 YYNGEE. V was clipped by 3 bases and J by 2 bases, with 15 bases between them.

V and J are TRBV7-2 and TRBJ1-5, with D hard to call. Germline V gene lookup returns CDR1 SGHTA and CDR2 FQGNSA. This CDR3 spans 14 amino acids. V was shortened by 1 base and J by 2 bases, with 6 bases between the two germline ends. CDR3 region: CASSLDAGNQPQHF. DNA of the CDR3: TGTGCCAGCAGCTTAGACGCGGGCAATCAGCCCCAGCATTTT.

The CDR3 DNA follows: TGTGCCCCCAGAGCCCGGGACCAAGAGACCCAGTACTTC. It is translated as CAPRARDQETQYF. The rearrangement joins TRBV10-3 to TRBJ2-5, with D uncertain. Germline-derived CDR1 and CDR2 are ENHRY and SYGVKD. V gave up 11 bases and J gave up 0 bases, with 13 bases separating them. The CDR3 is 13 amino acids.

The gene calls are TRBV6-5 and TRBJ2-7, with a possible D match to TRBD1 (6 bases). The CDR3 extends over 15 amino acids. The V end lost 0 bases, the J end lost 4 bases, and 13 bases lay between the germline ends. The germline V gene encodes CDR1 MNHEY and CDR2 SVGAGI. CDR3 DNA sequence: TGTGCCAGCAGTTACTCGAGGGGACAAAATTACGAGCAGTACTTC. It specifies CASSYSRGQNYEQYF.

The chain employs TRBV7-9 and TRBJ2-1, with a weak D call TRBD2 (6 bases). V was pared by 3 bases and J by 3 bases, with 12 bases between. The CDR3 sequence is 15 residues long. From germline, CDR1 is SEHNR and CDR2 FQNEAQ (reference sequence). The CDR3 is CASSLGGTLYNEQFF. The CDR3 DNA is TGTGCCAGCAGCTTGGGAGGAACCCTCTACAATGAGCAGTTCTTC.

The chain recombines TRBV16 with TRBJ2-7; D ambiguous. Germline V CDR1 and CDR2: KGHSY, FQNENV. The CDR3 spans 14 residues. V shed 4 bases and J shed 0 bases, with 10 bases lying between them. The CDR3 protein is CASSPPRFSYEQYF. CDR3 nucleotide sequence: TGTGCCAGCAGCCCCCCCCGGTTCTCCTACGAGCAGTACTTC.

This sequence joins TRBV25-1 and TRBJ2-5, with D possibly matching TRBD1 (6 bases). Germline V gene data show CDR1 as MGHDK and CDR2 as SYGVNS. Trimming left V 5 bases short and J 0 bases short, with 19 bases between. The length of the CDR3 is 17 residues. In DNA, the CDR3 is TGTGCCAGCAGTTGGGAGAACGGGACAATGTACCAAGAGACCCAGTACTTC. It encodes CASSWENGTMYQETQYF.

The rearrangement links TRBV6-1 to TRBJ2-7; TRBD2 matches at 7 bases. This CDR3 has 15 amino acids. The V segment lost 2 bases and the J segment 6 bases; nucleotides outside the gene matches: 10. From germline, CDR1 is MNHNS and CDR2 SASEGT. The CDR3 spells CASSELTSPAGEQYF. CDR3 coding DNA: TGTGCCAGCAGTGAATTGACTAGCCCTGCCGGCGAGCAGTACTTC.

This chain links TRBV9 with TRBJ1-1, with a weak D call TRBD1 (6 bases). Trimming removed 7 bases from V and 2 bases from J, with 12 bases in between. The CDR3 totals 13 residues. Germline values: CDR1 SGDLS, CDR2 YYNGEE. The CDR3 loop is CASGGWENTEAFF. The CDR3 nucleotides read TGTGCCAGCGGGGGCTGGGAAAACACTGAAGCTTTCTTT.

This clone was counted only a few times. The chain carries TRBV7-9 and TRBJ1-2; 7 nucleotides match TRBD1. Per germline, CDR1 SEHNR and CDR2 FQNEAQ (reference sequence). Trimming cost V 11 bases and J 2 bases; bases outside gene matches: 5. CDR3 length: 12 residues. The DNA for the CDR3 is TGTGCCGGTACAGGGGAAAACTATGGCTACACCTTC. This translates into CAGTGENYGYTF. Full variable domain (outside the CDR3, taken from reference TRBV7-9 and TRBJ1-2): DTGVSQNPRHKITKRGQNVTFRCDPISEHNRLYWYRQTLGQGPEFLTYFQNEAQLEKSRLLSDRFSAERPKGSFSTLEIQRTEQGDSAMYLCAGTGENYGYTFGSGTRLTVV.

The V gene is TRBV25-1, the J gene TRBJ1-3, with 10 bases fitting TRBD1. V trimming: 8 bases; J trimming: 1 base; junction bases outside the gene matches: 11. Germline values: CDR1 MGHDK, CDR2 SYGVNS. The CDR3 has 17 amino acids. The DNA of the CDR3 is TGTGCCAGCGAGTCGGACAGGGGGTTCGGATCTGGAAACACCATATATTTT. Translated: CASESDRGFGSGNTIYF.

This sequence joins TRBV11-2 and TRBJ1-4; TRBD1 agrees at 8 bases. CDR1 is SGHAT and CDR2 is FQNNGV in the germline V gene. With V trimmed by 7 bases and J by 2 bases, 6 bases remained unmatched. The CDR3 spans 15 residues. CDR3 DNA: TGTGCCAGCAACATAAACAGGGGGACTAATGAAAAACTGTTTTTT. This translates into CASNINRGTNEKLFF.

The chain carries TRBV27 and TRBJ2-7; 8 nucleotides align to TRBD1. The length of the CDR3 is 15 residues. The germline V gene has CDR1 MNHEY and CDR2 SMNVEV (reference sequence). Losses at the gene ends were 0 bases for V and 6 bases for J; bases not matched to a gene: 7. CDR3 nucleotide sequence: TGTGCCAGCAGTTTATCTAGGACAGGGTGGGTCGAGCAGTACTTC. This gives the protein CASSLSRTGWVEQYF.

The chain is built from TRBV2 and TRBJ2-7; TRBD1 matches at 7 bases. Unmatched junction bases numbered 13, after V lost 5 bases and J lost 6 bases. This CDR3 is built from 15 residues. CDR1 and CDR2 (germline): SNHLY, FYNNEI. CDR3 in DNA: TGTGCCAGCAGTCAGACAGGGAGTCGGCTCCCCGAGCAGTACTTC. Translated, it gives CASSQTGSRLPEQYF.

The chain has TRBV27 and TRBJ2-1; 7 positions agree with TRBD1. Germline loops: CDR1 MNHEY, CDR2 SMNVEV (reference sequence). J lost 4 bases, V lost 5 bases, and 11 bases had no gene match. This CDR3 contains 16 residues. The CDR3 loop reads CASSPGTVIRYNEQFF. The CDR3 region has the DNA TGTGCCAGCAGTCCTGGGACAGTTATTAGGTACAATGAGCAGTTCTTC.